This record covers a single T cell receptor (beta chain). In germline, CDR1 is KGHSH, CDR2 LQKENI. The germline V and J ends were trimmed by 0 bases and 2 bases, with 17 bases remaining between them. The CDR3 totals 17 residues. This entry belongs to a study of shared clonotypes between healthy human individuals. The replicate PCRs on unsorted PBMC were given around 280 ng DNA, which is some 32,000 T cell genomes. The team ran DNA from unsorted PBMCs on ten immunoSEQ deep assay plates for sequencing. Clones were read by immunoSEQ multiplex PCR, and TCRdb kept only the in-frame ones, dropping some. The table has over 400,000 clones, over 70% seen once. The unsorted samples had 80 million to 95 million PBMCs used for genomic DNA.

The chain carries TRBV18 and TRBJ2-7, with D unresolved. Specimen: PBMCs. This sequence was found in a woman between 35 and 50 years old in good health. Some clones in this sample may be carry-over from other donors' samples. The CDR3 loop reads CASSPPSGPGLTYEQYF. In nucleotides, the CDR3 is TGTGCCAGCTCACCACCTTCCGGGCCGGGCCTTACCTACGAGCAGTACTTC.